Each of the 15 T cell receptor beta chains below was sequenced from the same sample in a study of identical twins. TCRdb used MiXCR to reprocess the 5' RACE reads, holding one entry per CDR3 protein. The sample consists of about 240,000 distinct CDR3 sequences, over 9.5% of them appearing once. Sequenced sample: memory T cells sorted from blood. The receptors here all came from a man aged 45 to 65 in good health.

The table lists this clonotype with a few counts. J is TRBJ1-5 and V is TRBV6-2 or TRBV6-3, with 10 bases that match TRBD1. V was clipped by 6 bases and J by 9 bases; unmatched bases: 11. Germline CDR1 is MNHEY and CDR2 is SVGEGT. The CDR3 length is 15 residues. CDR3 nucleotide sequence: TGTGCCAGCAGGAGGACAGGGGGAACATATCGGCCCCAGCATTTT. Protein sequence: CASRRTGGTYRPQHF.

This clonotype was counted at least ten times. The chain is built from TRBV7-2 and TRBJ2-3; D is uncertain. The CDR3 extends over 14 amino acids. The V end lost 3 bases, the J end lost 2 bases, and 9 bases lay between the germline ends. Germline lookup yields CDR1 SGHTA and CDR2 FQGNSA. This CDR3 reads CASSLSAITDTQYF. The CDR3 bases are TGTGCCAGCAGCTTGTCGGCGATCACAGATACGCAGTATTTT. Using reference TRBV7-2 and TRBJ2-3 for the parts outside the CDR3, the full variable domain is GAGVSQSPSNKVTEKGKDVELRCDPISGHTALYWYRQSLGQGLEFLIYFQGNSAPDKSGLPSDRFSAERTGGSVSTLTIQRTQQEDSAVYLCASSLSAITDTQYFGPGTRLTVL.

Many counts were recorded for this clonotype. The chain joins TRBV20-1 to TRBJ1-4; 7 nucleotides agree with TRBD1. The CDR3 has 14 amino acids. V dropped 4 bases and J dropped 8; count of bases not matched to a gene: 10. Germline V gene data show CDR1 as DFQATT and CDR2 as SNEGSKA (reference sequence). The chain's CDR3 is CSATQGEIGEKLFF. The CDR3 coding sequence is TGCAGTGCTACGCAGGGGGAGATCGGGGAAAAACTGTTTTTT.

This clonotype was seen at least ten times. The gene calls are TRBV5-6 and TRBJ2-1; TRBD1 agrees at 9 bases. Looked up from germline, CDR1 is SGHDT and CDR2 is YYEEEE. This CDR3 is built from 15 residues. V gave up 4 bases and J gave up 5 bases; unmatched junction bases: 7. CDR3 sequence reads: CASSPLDRGNNEQFF. CDR3 DNA: TGTGCCAGCAGCCCATTGGACAGGGGAAACAATGAGCAGTTCTTC.

J is TRBJ2-2 and V is TRBV9; perhaps TRBD1 as D (8 bases). From germline, CDR1 is SGDLS and CDR2 YYNGEE. Trimming left V 4 bases short and J 4 bases short, with 17 bases between. This CDR3 comprises 16 residues. This CDR3 reads CASSPGQGGSTGELFF. The CDR3 nucleotides read TGTGCCAGCAGCCCCGGACAGGGAGGGAGCACCGGGGAGCTGTTTTTT. Together with reference TRBV9 and TRBJ2-2, the CDR3 gives the full variable domain: DSGVTQTPKHLITATGQRVTLRCSPRSGDLSVYWYQQSLDQGLQFLIQYYNGEERAKGNILERFSAQQFPDLHSELNLSSLELGDSALYFCASSPGQGGSTGELFFGEGSRLTVL.

This clonotype showed up many times. For the CDR3, the DNA is TGTGCCAGCAGCTTAGACTCAGGGGCACGGGCTTTCTTT. Amino acids: CASSLDSGARAFF. This chain links TRBV7-8 with TRBJ1-1; D may be TRBD1 (6 bases). CDR3 length equals 13 residues. The germline CDR1 and CDR2 sequences are SGHVS and FQNEAQ. The V end was cut by 1 base, the J end by 11 bases, with 14 bases between.

This clonotype was picked up a small number of times. This chain connects TRBV29-1 to TRBJ2-5, with 7 bases that match TRBD2. Germline V gene lookup returns CDR1 SQVTM and CDR2 ANQGSEA. This CDR3 comprises 12 residues. The CDR3 is CRAGTTQETQYF. The CDR3 bases are TGCAGGGCCGGGACTACCCAAGAGACCCAGTACTTC.

This clonotype was found many times. This chain connects TRBV19 to TRBJ2-1; 11 nucleotides match TRBD1. There are 15 residues in the CDR3. V was clipped by 4 bases and J by 5 bases; unmatched bases: 4. The germline V gene has CDR1 LNHDA and CDR2 SQIVND (reference sequence). DNA of the CDR3: TGTGCCAGTAGTAGACCGGGACAGGGGGACAATGAGCAGTTCTTC. It specifies CASSRPGQGDNEQFF.

V is TRBV4-2 and J is TRBJ2-1; 7 bases line up with TRBD1. Germline-derived CDR1 and CDR2 are LGHNA and YNFKEQ. The CDR3 contains 15 residues. V lost 2 bases to trimming and J lost 5 bases; unmatched junction nucleotides: 6. The DNA for the CDR3 is TGTGCCAGCAGCCAACCCGACAGGGTTAACAATGAGCAGTTCTTC. The encoded protein is CASSQPDRVNNEQFF.

The chain recombines TRBV3-1 with TRBJ2-4, with D unresolved. The length of the CDR3 is 14 residues. Trimming took off 2 bases at V and 2 bases at J, with 7 bases between the two ends. Germline loops: CDR1 LGHDT, CDR2 YNNKEL (reference sequence). CDR3 loop: CASSQFQSKNIQYF. The CDR3 DNA follows: TGTGCCAGCAGCCAATTTCAGTCCAAAAACATTCAGTACTTC.

Many counts were recorded for this clonotype. V is TRBV6-2 or TRBV6-3 and J is TRBJ2-3, with unresolved D. Germline CDR1 and CDR2: MNHEY and SVGEGT. The CDR3 length is 12 residues. V lost 2 bases, J lost 8 bases, and 8 bases lay in between. The CDR3: CASSYPFGTQYF. CDR3 nucleotide sequence: TGTGCCAGCAGTTACCCGTTCGGTACGCAGTATTTT.

This clonotype came up once. The chain carries TRBV28 and TRBJ2-7; D perhaps matches TRBD2 (6 bases). Germline loops: CDR1 MDHEN, CDR2 SYDVKM. The CDR3 length is 16 residues. The V and J ends lost 3 bases and 6 bases respectively, with 21 bases between them. CDR3 coding DNA: TGTGCCAGCAGTTTTATCTCCCGGGGGTACTGGAGCGAGCAGTACTTC. Its protein is CASSFISRGYWSEQYF.

This clonotype was observed at least ten times. The rearrangement uses TRBV28 and TRBJ1-1; D call uncertain. Germline values: CDR1 MDHEN, CDR2 SYDVKM. This CDR3 is built from 14 residues. Trimming took 5 bases from V and 0 from J, leaving 10 bases between them. The CDR3 protein is CASSPQQMNTEAFF. The CDR3 DNA is TGTGCCAGCAGTCCTCAACAGATGAACACTGAAGCTTTCTTT.

This clonotype has at least ten counts. V is TRBV5-5 and J is TRBJ2-1, with 9 positions matching TRBD2. This CDR3 has 15 amino acids. Unmatched junction bases numbered 5, after V lost 3 bases and J lost 4 bases. CDR1 and CDR2 from the germline V gene are SGHKS and YYEKEE (reference sequence). Here the CDR3 DNA reads TGTGCCAGCAGCTCCGGGACTAGCAGATACAATGAGCAGTTCTTC. It specifies CASSSGTSRYNEQFF. The full variable domain, rest sourced from reference TRBV5-5 and TRBJ2-1, is DAGVTQSPTHLIKTRGQQVTLRCSPISGHKSVSWYQQVLGQGPQFIFQYYEKEERGRGNFPDRFSARQFPNYSSELNVNALLLGDSALYLCASSSGTSRYNEQFFGPGTRLTVL.

This clonotype was detected ten times or more. The rearrangement links TRBV30 to TRBJ1-1; unclear D gene. This CDR3 comprises 10 residues. From germline, CDR1 is GTSNPN and CDR2 SVGIG (reference sequence). Between the trimmed V and J ends, which lost 7 bases and 11 bases, there was a span of 14 bases. As DNA, the CDR3 is TGTGCCTTAGGACCAGTCGGGGCTTTCTTT. It is translated as CALGPVGAFF.